This is a list of T cell receptor beta chains from one sample in a study of CD8+ T cells in alopecia areata. TCRdb's copy holds only in-frame clones and misses some; the assay was immunoSEQ multiplex PCR. The table lists about 64,000 clones, around 47% of them singletons, with just over 50% in the top ten. The sequenced material came from NKG2D-low CD8+ T cells sorted from blood. These TCRs come from a human donor with alopecia areata. CDR3s include the opening cysteine and the closing phenylalanine or tryptophan. The D gene is left open where the match is weak. Not every row has a clone size; where given, it reads once, few, many or a size class.

J: TRBJ2-1; D: TRBD2; size: few; V: TRBV6-4; CDR3: CASSERPSGGNEQFF; DNA: TGTGCCAGCAGTGAGAGGCCTAGCGGGGGGAATGAGCAGTTCTTC
J: TRBJ2-1; D: -; size: -; V: TRBV6-5; CDR3: CASSGTGALYNEQFF; DNA: TGTGCCAGCAGTGGGACGGGGGCCTTATACAATGAGCAGTTCTTC
J: TRBJ2-7; D: -; size: -; V: TRBV13; CDR3: CASSLGRSGGSYEQYF; DNA: TGTGCCAGCAGCTTAGGGCGATCCGGGGGCTCCTACGAGCAGTACTTC
J: TRBJ1-5; D: TRBD1; size: -; V: TRBV19; CDR3: CASSSGTASNQPQHF; DNA: TGTGCCAGTAGTAGTGGGACAGCGAGCAATCAGCCCCAGCATTTT
J: TRBJ1-1; D: TRBD1; size: -; V: TRBV29-1; CDR3: CSVVDRGNTEAFF; DNA: TGCAGCGTTGTGGACAGGGGCAACACTGAAGCTTTCTTT
J: TRBJ2-1; D: TRBD1; size: few; V: TRBV29-1; CDR3: CSGTGGSYNEQFF; DNA: TGCAGCGGGACAGGGGGATCCTACAATGAGCAGTTCTTC
J: TRBJ2-5; D: -; size: -; V: TRBV29-1; CDR3: CSVDLGSLQETQYF; DNA: TGCAGCGTAGACTTGGGGTCACTTCAAGAGACCCAGTACTTC
J: TRBJ2-3; D: TRBD2; size: -; V: TRBV4-3; CDR3: CASSQSWTSDTDTQYF; DNA: TGCGCCAGCAGCCAATCCTGGACTAGCGACACAGATACGCAGTATTTT
J: TRBJ2-1; D: TRBD2; size: few; V: TRBV7-9; CDR3: CASSPGLPWNEQFF; DNA: TGTGCCAGTTCCCCGGGACTACCGTGGAATGAGCAGTTCTTC
J: TRBJ1-5; D: -; size: -; V: TRBV30; CDR3: CAWSVVKNNQPQHF; DNA: TGTGCCTGGAGTGTGGTAAAAAACAATCAGCCCCAGCATTTT
J: TRBJ2-7; D: -; size: medium-sized; V: TRBV7-9; CDR3: CASSLDPATYEQYF; DNA: TGTGCCAGCAGCTTAGATCCAGCAACCTACGAGCAGTACTTC
J: TRBJ2-1; D: TRBD1; size: few; V: TRBV29-1; CDR3: CSVETGGYNEQFF; DNA: TGCAGCGTAGAGACAGGGGGCTACAATGAGCAGTTCTTC
J: TRBJ1-1; D: -; size: -; V: TRBV7-9; CDR3: CASRSTAHNRNTEAFF; DNA: TGTGCCAGCAGGTCGACAGCGCACAACAGGAACACTGAAGCTTTCTTT
J: TRBJ2-1; D: -; size: -; V: TRBV5-6; CDR3: CASSLTAGGLGNEQFF; DNA: TGTGCCAGCAGCTTGACAGCCGGGGGTCTGGGCAATGAGCAGTTCTTC
J: TRBJ2-1; D: -; size: few; V: TRBV28; CDR3: CASSLNLGAGYSEQFF; DNA: TGTGCCAGCAGTTTAAATTTGGGGGCGGGTTACAGTGAGCAGTTCTTC
J: TRBJ1-1; D: -; size: -; V: TRBV30; CDR3: CAWSQDWNTEAFF; DNA: TGTGCCTGGAGCCAAGATTGGAACACTGAAGCTTTCTTT
J: TRBJ2-3; D: -; size: -; V: TRBV23-1; CDR3: CASSQSPEGEEDTQYF; DNA: TGCGCCAGCAGTCAATCTCCGGAAGGGGAGGAAGATACGCAGTATTTT
J: TRBJ1-1; D: TRBD1; size: -; V: TRBV9; CDR3: CASSSTGGSEAFF; DNA: TGTGCCAGCAGCTCCACAGGGGGCTCTGAAGCTTTCTTT
J: TRBJ2-5; D: -; size: -; V: TRBV4-1; CDR3: CASSQGPGQAGEETQYF; DNA: TGCGCCAGCAGCCAAGGACCGGGACAGGCGGGGGAGGAGACCCAGTACTTC
J: TRBJ2-7; D: TRBD1; size: few; V: TRBV4-3; CDR3: CASSYWTGDYEQYF; DNA: TGCGCCAGCAGCTACTGGACAGGGGACTACGAGCAGTACTTC
J: TRBJ2-3; D: -; size: -; V: TRBV2; CDR3: CASSDSDRTDTQYF; DNA: TGTGCCAGCAGCGACTCGGACCGCACAGATACGCAGTATTTT
J: TRBJ2-1; D: -; size: -; V: TRBV11-1; CDR3: CASSLALANYNEQFF; DNA: TGTGCCAGCAGCTTAGCTCTAGCCAACTACAATGAGCAGTTCTTC
J: TRBJ2-7; D: -; size: -; V: TRBV27; CDR3: CASSERGSPFYEQYF; DNA: TGTGCCAGCAGCGAACGGGGCAGCCCATTCTACGAGCAGTACTTC
J: TRBJ2-1; D: -; size: few; V: TRBV5-1; CDR3: CASRGGNEQFF; DNA: TGCGCCAGCAGAGGGGGAAATGAGCAGTTCTTC
J: TRBJ2-3; D: -; size: -; V: TRBV30; CDR3: CAWTPGADTQYF; DNA: TGTGCCTGGACCCCGGGGGCAGATACGCAGTATTTT
J: TRBJ2-3; D: TRBD2; size: few; V: TRBV7-3; CDR3: CASQAAGGPGDTQYF; DNA: TGTGCCTCGCAGGCCGCGGGGGGGCCTGGTGATACGCAGTATTTT
J: TRBJ2-2; D: -; size: -; V: TRBV5-4; CDR3: CASMRWGGPTGELFF; DNA: TGTGCCAGCATGAGGTGGGGCGGTCCAACCGGGGAGCTGTTTTTT
J: TRBJ2-1; D: -; size: few; V: TRBV5-1; CDR3: CASSTLQNNEQFF; DNA: TGCGCCAGCAGCACCCTTCAAAACAATGAGCAGTTCTTC
J: TRBJ2-7; D: TRBD1; size: -; V: TRBV27; CDR3: CASSSRTGGREQYF; DNA: TGTGCCAGCAGTTCTAGGACAGGGGGCCGCGAGCAGTACTTC
J: TRBJ1-1; D: -; size: few; V: TRBV7-9; CDR3: CASSLVRDPGAFF; DNA: TGTGCCAGCAGCTTAGTCCGTGACCCTGGAGCTTTCTTT
J: TRBJ1-1; D: -; size: -; V: TRBV7-2; CDR3: CASSFRTEAFF; DNA: TGTGCCAGCAGCTTCCGCACTGAAGCTTTCTTT
J: TRBJ2-7; D: -; size: few; V: TRBV29-1; CDR3: CSVGGTVDYEQYF; DNA: TGCAGCGTAGGAGGGACGGTCGATTACGAGCAGTACTTC
J: TRBJ2-3; D: TRBD1; size: -; V: TRBV15; CDR3: CATSRALGQGANSNTQYF; DNA: TGTGCCACCAGCAGAGCATTGGGACAGGGGGCCAATTCGAATACGCAGTATTTT
J: TRBJ1-5; D: -; size: once; V: TRBV30; CDR3: CAWNRVDQPQHF; DNA: TGTGCCTGGAACAGGGTTGATCAGCCCCAGCATTTT
J: TRBJ2-7; D: -; size: few; V: TRBV29-1; CDR3: CSVEYWRGSAYEQYF; DNA: TGCAGCGTTGAATATTGGAGGGGTTCGGCCTACGAGCAGTACTTC
J: TRBJ2-1; D: TRBD2; size: -; V: TRBV11-1; CDR3: CASSRSGITYNEQFF; DNA: TGTGCCAGCAGCCGGAGCGGGATAACCTACAATGAGCAGTTCTTC
J: TRBJ2-2; D: -; size: -; V: TRBV29-1; CDR3: CSVFPGTNTGELFF; DNA: TGCAGCGTTTTCCCCGGGACTAACACCGGGGAGCTGTTTTTT
J: TRBJ2-1; D: TRBD2; size: many; V: TRBV9; CDR3: CASRRGTSGKDEQFF; DNA: TGTGCCAGCAGAAGAGGGACTAGCGGGAAGGATGAGCAGTTCTTC
J: TRBJ2-3; D: -; size: few; V: TRBV7-8; CDR3: CASSQSTDTQYF; DNA: TGTGCCAGCAGCCAAAGCACAGATACGCAGTATTTT
J: TRBJ1-2; D: -; size: few; V: TRBV2; CDR3: CASSERPNPNYGYTF; DNA: TGTGCCAGCAGTGAACGGCCAAACCCTAACTATGGCTACACCTTC
J: TRBJ2-3; D: TRBD2; size: -; V: TRBV9; CDR3: CASSVGTSGITDTQYF; DNA: TGTGCCAGCAGCGTAGGCACTAGCGGGATCACAGATACGCAGTATTTT
J: TRBJ2-7; D: TRBD2; size: -; V: TRBV2; CDR3: CASSEARASGAYEQYF; DNA: TGTGCCAGCAGTGAAGCGCGGGCTAGCGGAGCCTACGAGCAGTACTTC
J: TRBJ2-1; D: -; size: few; V: TRBV11-2; CDR3: CASSFTFTSFSPNNEQFF; DNA: TGTGCCAGCAGCTTTACTTTCACATCATTTAGCCCAAACAATGAGCAGTTCTTC
J: TRBJ2-7; D: TRBD1; size: -; V: TRBV7-8; CDR3: CASSRGQGNEQYF; DNA: TGTGCCAGCAGCCGTGGACAGGGTAACGAGCAGTACTTC
J: TRBJ1-5; D: TRBD1; size: -; V: TRBV5-1; CDR3: CASSQGQGGNQPQHF; DNA: TGCGCCAGCAGCCAGGGACAGGGAGGCAATCAGCCCCAGCATTTT
J: TRBJ2-7; D: TRBD2; size: -; V: TRBV30; CDR3: CAWSPGTSGYEQYF; DNA: TGTGCCTGGAGTCCCGGGACTAGCGGGTACGAGCAGTACTTC
J: TRBJ2-7; D: -; size: few; V: TRBV29-1; CDR3: CSVEGDHAYEQYF; DNA: TGCAGCGTTGAAGGTGACCACGCCTACGAGCAGTACTTC
J: TRBJ2-7; D: -; size: -; V: TRBV28; CDR3: CASSSLGDDSYEQYF; DNA: TGTGCCAGCAGTTCCCTAGGGGATGACTCCTACGAGCAGTACTTC
J: TRBJ2-1; D: -; size: -; V: TRBV7-8; CDR3: CASSLYGDWQFF; DNA: TGTGCCAGCAGCTTATACGGAGATTGGCAGTTCTTC
J: TRBJ2-7; D: -; size: few; V: TRBV29-1; CDR3: CSVLVQAYEQYF; DNA: TGCAGCGTTTTGGTCCAAGCCTACGAGCAGTACTTC